The clone carrying this T cell receptor (beta chain) was counted many times. What it recognizes is unknown. A read error may account for a junction end that differs from germline. The data stem from a study of T-cell memory formation after mild COVID-19. Overall study: Across donors, TCR clusters were largely donor specific.

CDR1 is SGHVS and CDR2 is FQNEAQ in the germline V gene. The CDR3 length is 14 residues. Study-wide points: From day 15 to 85, contracting clones were balanced between CD4 and CD8, whereas later expanders leaned toward CD4+. Clones that contracted clustered mainly in CM and EM if CD4+ and in EMRA if CD8+. Pre-infection memory harbored some responding clones, suggesting cross-reactive memory joined.

From the 5' RACE reads, TCRdb called clonotypes with MiXCR, one entry per CDR3 protein. In the table there are fewer than 650,000 distinct CDR3 sequences, roughly 17% of which are singletons. This chain uses TRBV7-8 with TRBJ2-1; D is ambiguous. The sequencing sample was made of PBMCs or a T cell subset sorted from them (not recorded which). The receptor comes from an adult woman who had mild COVID-19 (a few samples of this study predate the infection). Cell type and time point are not known. The DNA for the CDR3 is TGTGCCAGCAGCTTAGGCCGAGAGTGGCCCCAGCACTTCTTC. Its protein is CASSLGREWPQHFF.